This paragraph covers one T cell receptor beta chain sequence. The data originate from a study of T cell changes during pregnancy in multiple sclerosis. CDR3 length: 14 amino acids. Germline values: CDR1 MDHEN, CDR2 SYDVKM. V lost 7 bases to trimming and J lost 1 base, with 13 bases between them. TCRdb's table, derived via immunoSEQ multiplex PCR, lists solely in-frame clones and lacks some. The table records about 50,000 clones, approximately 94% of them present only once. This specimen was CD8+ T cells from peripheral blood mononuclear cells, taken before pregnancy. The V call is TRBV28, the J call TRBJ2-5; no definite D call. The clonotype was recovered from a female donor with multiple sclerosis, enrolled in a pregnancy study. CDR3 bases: TGTGCCAGCACTTCGGCGGTTGGCCAAGAGACCCAGTACTTC. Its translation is CASTSAVGQETQYF.